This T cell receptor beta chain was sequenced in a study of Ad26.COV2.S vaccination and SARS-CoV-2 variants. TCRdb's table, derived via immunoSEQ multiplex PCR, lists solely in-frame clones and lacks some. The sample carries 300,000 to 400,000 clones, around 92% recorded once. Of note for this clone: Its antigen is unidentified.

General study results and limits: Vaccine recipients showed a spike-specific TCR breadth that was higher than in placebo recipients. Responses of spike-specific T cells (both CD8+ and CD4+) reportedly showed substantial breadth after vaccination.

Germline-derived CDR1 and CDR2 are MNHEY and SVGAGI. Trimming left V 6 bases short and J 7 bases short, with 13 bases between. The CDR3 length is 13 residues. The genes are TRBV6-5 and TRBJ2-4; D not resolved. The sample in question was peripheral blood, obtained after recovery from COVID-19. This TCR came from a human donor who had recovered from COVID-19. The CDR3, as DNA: TGTGCCAGCAGGACTGGCGGCGCGAACATTCAGTACTTC. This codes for CASRTGGANIQYF.